These 16 T cell receptor beta chains share one sample of origin, sequenced in a study of T cells in Graves' hyperthyroidism and ophthalmopathy. Amplified TCR beta CDR3 regions derived from RNA transcripts. HTBI primers were the set used in a first-round RT-PCR of the TCR CDR3. A single record per CDR3 protein comes from TCRdb applying MiXCR to the multiplex PCR reads. There are some 490,000 distinct CDR3 sequences in the sample; around a fifth occur only once, and about half lies in the top ten. Sequencing was performed on blood. All receptors come from a woman aged 70-85 years with Graves' ophthalmopathy.

This clonotype was recorded many times. The rearrangement links TRBV7-9 to TRBJ2-7; D is possibly TRBD1 (5 bases). Deletions cut 0 bases from V and 3 bases from J, with 12 bases between. Germline CDR1 reads SEHNR; CDR2 reads FQNEAQ (reference sequence). The CDR3 has 15 residues. The CDR3 loop is CASSLAPDTYYEQYF. In nucleotides, the CDR3 is TGTGCCAGCAGCTTAGCGCCGGACACTTACTACGAGCAGTACTTC. The full variable domain, with the rest looked up from reference TRBV7-9 and TRBJ2-7, is DTGVSQNPRHKITKRGQNVTFRCDPISEHNRLYWYRQTLGQGPEFLTYFQNEAQLEKSRLLSDRFSAERPKGSFSTLEIQRTEQGDSAMYLCASSLAPDTYYEQYFGPGTRLTVT.

Here the CDR3 reads CAWSTGSWDLKLFF. The CDR3 DNA reads TGTGCCTGGAGTACAGGGAGTTGGGACTTGAAACTGTTTTTT. The chain is built from TRBV30 and TRBJ1-4; D may be TRBD1 (6 bases). With 2 bases removed from V and 11 bases from J, the gap between germline ends came to 18 bases. There are 14 residues in the CDR3. The germline gives CDR1 GTSNPN, CDR2 SVGIG (reference sequence). Filled out from reference TRBV30 and TRBJ1-4, the complete variable domain reads SQTIHQWPATLVQPVGSPLSLECTVEGTSNPNLYWYRQAAGRGLQLLFYSVGIGQISSEVPQNLSASRPQDRQFILSSKKLLLSDSGFYLCAWSTGSWDLKLFFGSGTQLSVL.

This clonotype was counted at least ten times. V is TRBV28 and J is TRBJ1-2; no definite D call. The CDR3 extends over 13 amino acids. Trimming shortened V by 5 bases and J by 4 bases, and 11 bases separated the two germline ends. The germline CDR1 and CDR2 sequences are MDHEN and SYDVKM. The CDR3 DNA reads as TGTGCCAGCAGTCTGAGCGGGGTCTATGGCTACACCTTC. Translated: CASSLSGVYGYTF.

CDR3 DNA sequence: TGCGCCAGCAGCTTGGAAGGTTTGGGAAAAGAGACCCAGTACTTC. It yields the protein CASSLEGLGKETQYF. V gene TRBV5-1 combines with J gene TRBJ2-5; D is undetermined. Germline CDR1 and CDR2: SGHRS and YFSETQ. The CDR3 contains 15 residues. Trimming cost V 0 bases and J 3 bases, with 12 bases left between them.

This clonotype has ten or more counts. This chain connects TRBV30 to TRBJ1-2; no firm D call. Trimming removed 5 bases from V and 5 bases from J, with 12 bases in between. This CDR3 is 12 amino acids long. CDR1 is GTSNPN and CDR2 is SVGIG in the germline V gene (reference sequence). CDR3 bases: TGTGCCTGGGCTCGACGGAAATATGGCTACACCTTC. Its translation: CAWARRKYGYTF.

This clonotype was recorded many times. This chain connects TRBV7-8 to TRBJ1-5; weak D call: TRBD1 (6 bases). CDR1 SGHVS and CDR2 FQNEAQ come from the germline V gene. The V end lost 1 base, the J end lost 2 bases, and 12 bases lay between the germline ends. The CDR3 totals 16 residues. The CDR3 reads CASSLEAGVGNQPQHF. Here the CDR3 DNA reads TGTGCCAGCAGCTTAGAGGCAGGGGTAGGCAATCAGCCCCAGCATTTT.

The table lists this clonotype with many counts. V and J are TRBV6-1 and TRBJ1-1, with D possibly TRBD1 on 5 matching bases. Germline V gives CDR1 MNHNS, CDR2 SASEGT. CDR3 size: 15 residues. Trimming took off 5 bases at V and 1 base at J, with 14 bases between the two ends. CDR3 DNA: TGTGCCAGCAGTTATGGGGGGGGGAGGAACACTGAAGCTTTCTTT. Its protein product is CASSYGGGRNTEAFF.

This clonotype has a handful of counts. The J gene is TRBJ1-5, the V gene TRBV30; D gene ambiguous. The CDR3 is made up of 15 amino acids. V was clipped by 0 bases and J by 1 base, with 10 bases between them. Germline assignment: CDR1 GTSNPN and CDR2 SVGIG (reference sequence). CDR3 protein: CAWSVAGGSNQPQHF. The CDR3 bases are TGTGCCTGGAGTGTAGCGGGTGGGAGCAATCAGCCCCAGCATTTT.

This clonotype was detected a few times. This chain's CDR3 is CATSRAGGAGGELFF. The CDR3 bases are TGTGCCACCAGCAGAGCAGGGGGCGCGGGCGGGGAGCTGTTTTTT. The V gene is TRBV15, the J gene TRBJ2-2; 8 bases are a match to TRBD1. There are 15 residues in the CDR3. With 1 base clipped from V and 7 bases from J, the junction kept 5 bases outside the gene matches. From germline, CDR1 is LNHNV and CDR2 YYDKDF (reference sequence). The entire variable domain, with the rest obtained from reference TRBV15 and TRBJ2-2, is as follows: DAMVIQNPRYQVTQFGKPVTLSCSQTLNHNVMYWYQQKSSQAPKLLFHYYDKDFNNEADTPDNFQSRRPNTSFCFLDIRSPGLGDTAMYLCATSRAGGAGGELFFGEGSRLTVL.

This clonotype has at least ten counts. The chain combines TRBV29-1 with TRBJ1-1, with D unclear. This CDR3 comprises 11 residues. Germline V gives CDR1 SQVTM, CDR2 ANQGSEA. V lost 4 bases and J 4 bases, leaving 7 bases between the germline ends. Here the CDR3 DNA reads TGCAGCGTTGCAGACCCCACTGAAGCTTTCTTT. Its protein product is CSVADPTEAFF.

This clonotype was seen at least ten times. V is TRBV7-2 and J is TRBJ2-5; 9 bases are shared with TRBD2. Per germline, CDR1 SGHTA and CDR2 FQGNSA. The CDR3 covers 16 residues. Trimming cost V 1 base and J 4 bases; bases outside gene matches: 7. CDR3 region: CASSLGGLAARETQYF. CDR3 coding DNA: TGTGCCAGCAGCTTAGGGGGACTAGCTGCAAGAGAGACCCAGTACTTC.

This clonotype was seen at least ten times. The V call is TRBV20-1, the J call TRBJ1-1; D unresolved. The V gene's germline CDR1 is DFQATT and CDR2 SNEGSKA (reference sequence). There are 12 residues in the CDR3. Between the trimmed V and J ends, which lost 2 bases and 1 base, there was a span of 5 bases. CDR3: CSARSGNTEAFF. The CDR3 DNA is TGCAGTGCTAGATCGGGGAACACTGAAGCTTTCTTT.

This clonotype has at least ten counts. DNA of the CDR3: TGTGCCACCAGCAGACAGGGGAACACTGAAGCTTTCTTT. Protein sequence: CATSRQGNTEAFF. This chain uses TRBV15 with TRBJ1-1, with a weak D call TRBD1 (5 bases). CDR3 size: 13 residues. The germline gives CDR1 LNHNV, CDR2 YYDKDF (reference sequence). V shed 2 bases and J shed 1 base, with 5 bases lying between them.

This clonotype was found many times. V is TRBV12-3 or TRBV12-4 and J is TRBJ2-1, with D unclear. Trimming stripped 5 bases from V and 9 bases from J, with 20 bases between. The CDR3 loop spans 15 amino acids. CDR3 residues: CASSPPPLGLLEQFF. CDR3 nucleotide sequence: TGTGCCAGCAGTCCCCCCCCGCTAGGCTTGCTTGAGCAGTTCTTC.

V usage is TRBV4-3 and J usage is TRBJ2-1, with a tentative D call TRBD2 (5 bases). CDR3 size: 15 residues. The V gene lost 0 bases and the J gene lost 2 bases, with 8 bases spanning the gap. From germline, CDR1 is LGHNA and CDR2 YSLEER. CDR3: CASSQDEGAYNEQFF. The CDR3 region has the DNA TGCGCCAGCAGCCAAGATGAGGGAGCCTACAATGAGCAGTTCTTC.

In this sample, this clonotype turned up many times. The DNA for the CDR3 is TGTGCCAGCAGTTTAGAGGGGGGGATCACTGAAGCTTTCTTT. Protein sequence: CASSLEGGITEAFF. V usage is TRBV12-3 or TRBV12-4 and J usage is TRBJ1-1; D might be TRBD1 (6 bases). The CDR3 is made up of 14 amino acids. The germline V and J ends were trimmed by 1 base and 4 bases, with 10 bases remaining between them.